This TCR beta chain was recorded in a study of T cell repertoires in aging, cancer and after chemotherapy. At the level of the study: Six age groups, ranging from 30 or younger to 70 or older, included the donors.

Per germline, CDR1 MNHEY and CDR2 SVGEGT. This CDR3 has 13 amino acids. With 8 bases clipped from V and 9 bases from J, the junction kept 10 bases outside the gene matches. Multiplex touch-down PCR with TRB-A/B primers amplified rearranged V-D-J TRB sequences. In TCRdb, the multiplex PCR reads were re-called with MiXCR into one record per CDR3 protein. In the table there are some 6,700 distinct CDR3 sequences, around 36% of which are singletons. Study results and limitations: The repertoire data cannot show anything about immunological memory following chemotherapy.

The template was genomic DNA from peripheral blood, not RNA. Worth noting for this clonotype: The antigen is undetermined.

The clonotype comes from a human donor in good health. The chain recombines TRBV6-2 or TRBV6-3 with TRBJ2-5, with TRBD1 matching 9 bases. Sequencing used blood. The CDR3 region has the DNA TGTGCCAGCGGGGGACAGGGTCCCGAGGCCCAGTACTTC. It encodes CASGGQGPEAQYF.